This TCR beta chain was captured by sequencing in a study of T cell responses to AZD1222 COVID-19 vaccine. Notes on the study in general: Within unmutated variant regions lay the reported targets of nearly half of spike-specific TCRs.

Of note for this clone: Its antigen is not identified.

Assay used: immunoSEQ multiplex PCR; TCRdb lists only in-frame clones, some missing. The table has some 150,000 clones, approximately 88% seen once. The germline V gene encodes CDR1 MGHRA and CDR2 YSYEKL. CDR3 length: 15 amino acids. V gave up 2 bases and J gave up 3 bases; unmatched junction bases: 5. This sample comprised peripheral blood, obtained on day 0 of MenACWY control vaccination. The chain joins TRBV4-1 to TRBJ2-7; 9 positions agree with TRBD1. The clonotype comes from an adult in good health. CDR3 sequence (DNA): TGCGCCAGCAGCCAAACCTCGGGACAGGGCTACGAGCAGTACTTC. This translates into CASSQTSGQGYEQYF.